One sample yielded the 26 T cell receptor beta chains listed below, sequenced in a study of spatial heterogeneity in lung cancer (dated 2019 in TCRdb). Library construction relied on 5' RACE. For sequencing, a NextSeq 500 was employed. The public reads were quality trimmed at Q25 with fastp and then assembled into clones with MiXCR by TCRdb, keeping productive beta chains. Rows merge per CDR3 protein into single entries with the most common DNA and genes. This sample holds fewer than 9,500 distinct CDR3 sequences; roughly 8.1% were observed only once. Roughly 23% of the sample lies in the top ten. What the time point label conveys for this sample: sample taken at primary tumor resection. These receptors' targets are unknown. Results the study describes overall, beyond this receptor: The tumor nonsynonymous mutation count correlated with the number of expanded alpha and beta TCRs within the tumor.

This sample comprised lung tumor tissue, obtained at surgery. Receptor source: a male donor with early-stage non-small cell lung cancer.

Many counts were recorded for this clonotype. V and J are TRBV7-9 and TRBJ1-1; D ambiguous. Between the trimmed V and J ends, which lost 3 bases and 5 bases, there was a span of 7 bases. This CDR3 is 12 amino acids long. Germline loops: CDR1 SEHNR, CDR2 FQNEAQ (reference sequence). The CDR3: CASSFGRTEAFF. CDR3 in DNA: TGTGCCAGCAGCTTTGGCAGGACTGAAGCTTTCTTT.

The chain has TRBV7-6 and TRBJ2-2; D is ambiguous. Between the trimmed V and J ends, which lost 5 bases and 2 bases, there was a span of 9 bases. From germline, CDR1 is SGHVS and CDR2 FNYEAQ. There are 14 residues in the CDR3. As DNA, the CDR3 is TGTGCCAGCAGCCCGTCCTTTAACACCGGGGAGCTGTTTTTT. This gives the protein CASSPSFNTGELFF.

This clonotype came up many times. The rearrangement uses TRBV7-2 and TRBJ2-3; D unclear. CDR1 SGHTA and CDR2 FQGNSA come from the germline V gene. The CDR3 is 14 residues long. Trimming stripped 8 bases from V and 5 bases from J, with 17 bases between. The DNA for the CDR3 is TGTGCCAGCCAAACCCCCGGCGGAGTAGATACGCAGTATTTT. Its protein product is CASQTPGGVDTQYF.

This clonotype was seen repeatedly, ten times or more. The V call is TRBV6-6, the J call TRBJ2-3, with TRBD2 matching over 12 bases. Germline values: CDR1 MNHNY, CDR2 SVGAGI (reference sequence). The ends lost 5 bases at V and 3 bases at J; junction bases unmatched: 12. The CDR3 extends over 18 amino acids. Written as DNA, the CDR3 is TGTGCCAGCAGTCAAGGGAGAAGTCTAGCGGGGGGGACAGATACGCAGTATTTT. Protein product: CASSQGRSLAGGTDTQYF.

By sample fraction, this clonotype is large. The V and J genes are TRBV29-1 and TRBJ2-1; D call uncertain. Germline V gene lookup returns CDR1 SQVTM and CDR2 ANQGSEA. The V end was cut by 5 bases, the J end by 4 bases, with 6 bases between. CDR3 size: 11 residues. CDR3 residues: CSVPSYNEQFF. The CDR3 region has the DNA TGCAGCGTTCCCTCTTACAATGAGCAGTTCTTC.

This rearrangement joins TRBV28 to TRBJ2-5; TRBD2 matches at 7 bases. CDR1 and CDR2 from the germline V gene are MDHEN and SYDVKM. This CDR3 has 14 amino acids. V dropped 5 bases and J dropped 1; count of bases not matched to a gene: 4. The CDR3 DNA reads as TGTGCCAGCAGTCCACCTAGCGGCCAAGAGACCCAGTACTTC. It translates to CASSPPSGQETQYF.

This clonotype was counted ten times or more. V and J are TRBV5-5 and TRBJ2-7, with D perhaps being TRBD1 or TRBD2 (6 bases each). The V end was cut by 1 base, the J end by 0 bases, with 11 bases between. CDR1 is SGHKS and CDR2 is YYEKEE in the germline V gene (reference sequence). The CDR3 sequence is 15 residues long. CDR3 nucleotide sequence: TGTGCCAGCAGCTTGACGGGGGCCCTCTCCTACGAGCAGTACTTC. It translates to CASSLTGALSYEQYF.

By frequency in the sample, this clonotype is medium-sized. V and J are TRBV2 and TRBJ1-2; unclear D gene. Germline CDR1 reads SNHLY; CDR2 reads FYNNEI. Trimming left V 0 bases short and J 13 bases short, with 9 bases between. The CDR3 contains 11 residues. The CDR3 region has the DNA TGTGCCAGCAGTGAAGCAACTCATTGCACCTTC. Its translation: CASSEATHCTF.

The CDR3 protein is CASSQDPQSGSEQFF. The DNA of the CDR3 is TGCGCCAGCAGCCAAGATCCCCAGTCAGGGAGTGAGCAGTTCTTC. The chain has TRBV4-1 and TRBJ2-1; perhaps D is TRBD1 or TRBD2 (5 bases each). Trimming removed 0 bases from V and 9 bases from J, with 15 bases in between. The CDR3 extends over 15 amino acids. Germline V gene lookup returns CDR1 MGHRA and CDR2 YSYEKL.

This clonotype was counted many times. The chain is built from TRBV7-9 and TRBJ1-1; D not certain. The germline V gene has CDR1 SEHNR and CDR2 FQNEAQ (reference sequence). V dropped 1 base and J dropped 4 bases, with 10 bases sitting between them. The CDR3 runs 14 residues. This CDR3 reads CASSLDWVVTEAFF. CDR3 nucleotide sequence: TGTGCCAGCAGCTTAGACTGGGTTGTCACTGAAGCTTTCTTT.

J is TRBJ2-3 and V is TRBV5-1; 10 bases line up with TRBD2. Trimming cost V 4 bases and J 0 bases; bases outside gene matches: 5. Germline assignment: CDR1 SGHRS and CDR2 YFSETQ. The CDR3 is 16 amino acids. The CDR3 DNA follows: TGCGCCAGCAGCGGTAGCGGGGGGCCTAGCACAGATACGCAGTATTTT. Translation gives CASSGSGGPSTDTQYF. Filled out from reference TRBV5-1 and TRBJ2-3, the complete variable domain reads KAGVTQTPRYLIKTRGQQVTLSCSPISGHRSVSWYQQTPGQGLQFLFEYFSETQRNKGNFPGRFSGRQFSNSRSEMNVSTLELGDSALYLCASSGSGGPSTDTQYFGPGTRLTVL.

This clonotype was seen repeatedly, ten times or more. This chain uses TRBV9 with TRBJ2-5, with 11 bases aligning to TRBD2. Per germline, CDR1 SGDLS and CDR2 YYNGEE. The CDR3 totals 14 residues. With V trimmed by 4 bases and J by 5 bases, 4 bases remained unmatched. The CDR3 nucleotides read TGTGCCAGCAGCACTAGCGGGAGCTTGGAGACCCAGTACTTC. Protein sequence: CASSTSGSLETQYF.

In its sample, this clonotype was seen many times. The chain combines TRBV28 with TRBJ1-6, with TRBD1 matching 7 bases. The CDR3 runs 17 residues. Germline CDR1 and CDR2: MDHEN and SYDVKM. J lost 8 bases, V lost 1 base, and 11 bases had no gene match. The CDR3 DNA sequence: TGTGCCAGCAGTTTATTGGGACAGATACTTCCCGATTCACCCCTCCACTTT. Its translation is CASSLLGQILPDSPLHF.

In its sample, this clonotype was seen many times. The J gene is TRBJ1-5, the V gene TRBV27; D not certain. From germline, CDR1 is MNHEY and CDR2 SMNVEV (reference sequence). The CDR3 consists of 13 residues. The V end lost 3 bases, the J end lost 0 bases, and 3 bases lay between the germline ends. The CDR3 here is CASSFYSNQPQHF. The CDR3 region has the DNA TGTGCCAGCAGTTTTTATAGCAATCAGCCCCAGCATTTT.

This clonotype was picked up many times. CDR3 bases: TGTGCCAGCTCACTATTGACAGGGGAGGCTGAAAAACTGTTTTTT. It codes for CASSLLTGEAEKLFF. The chain links TRBV18 to TRBJ1-4; 8 bases align to TRBD1. Germline CDR1 and CDR2: KGHSH and LQKENI. Trimming cost V 4 bases and J 7 bases; bases outside gene matches: 8. The CDR3 runs 15 residues.

This clonotype came up many times. The rearrangement links TRBV19 to TRBJ2-5; 8 bases match TRBD2. Germline values: CDR1 LNHDA, CDR2 SQIVND (reference sequence). J was trimmed by 9 bases and V by 5 bases; bases with no gene match: 20. This CDR3 spans 17 amino acids. CDR3 sequence (DNA): TGTGCCAGTAGTCCACCCGGGGGGGGACGGGACTCAAGGGCCCAGTACTTC. This gives the protein CASSPPGGGRDSRAQYF. Looking up the rest from reference TRBV19 and TRBJ2-5 gives the full variable domain: DGGITQSPKYLFRKEGQNVTLSCEQNLNHDAMYWYRQDPGQGLRLIYYSQIVNDFQKGDIAEGYSVSREKKESFPLTVTSAQKNPTAFYLCASSPPGGGRDSRAQYFGPGTRLLVL.

This clonotype showed up many times. As DNA, the CDR3 is TGTGCCAGCGAAGGACAGGGCGCCGGCGAGCAGTACTTC. Translated, it gives CASEGQGAGEQYF. The rearrangement joins TRBV2 to TRBJ2-7, with TRBD1 identical over 8 bases. The V and J ends lost 8 bases and 6 bases, in that order; junction bases with no gene match: 9. Germline loops: CDR1 SNHLY, CDR2 FYNNEI. The CDR3 has 13 residues.

The V and J genes are TRBV10-3 and TRBJ2-7, with D perhaps matching TRBD2 (5 bases). The CDR3 sequence is 12 residues long. With 10 bases removed from V and 4 bases from J, the gap between germline ends came to 14 bases. Germline loops: CDR1 ENHRY, CDR2 SYGVKD. The CDR3 nucleotides are TGTGCCACCGGGGAAAGAATGTACGAGCAGTACTTC. Protein product: CATGERMYEQYF.

Only a few counts were recorded for this clonotype. The chain links TRBV12-3 or TRBV12-4 to TRBJ1-1, with TRBD1 as a possible D gene (6 bases). V was trimmed by 3 bases and J by 3 bases, leaving 11 bases between them. The CDR3 has 14 residues. The CDR3 spells CASSFGGRDTEAFF. CDR3 sequence (DNA): TGTGCCAGCAGTTTTGGGGGGCGCGACACTGAAGCTTTCTTT.

This clonotype was counted ten times or more. V is TRBV6-2 or TRBV6-3 and J is TRBJ2-6; possible D gene TRBD2, 6 bases. Trimming removed 8 bases at V and 0 bases at J, with 14 bases between. Germline-derived CDR1 and CDR2 are MNHEY and SVGEGT. CDR3 length: 16 residues. CDR3: CASSRGRGSGANVLTF. For the CDR3, the DNA is TGTGCCAGCTCCCGAGGGCGGGGCTCTGGGGCCAACGTCCTGACTTTC.

This clonotype was counted at least ten times. The V and J genes are TRBV19 and TRBJ1-5, with 8 bases that match TRBD1. CDR3 size: 14 residues. V lost 6 bases to trimming and J lost 4 bases; unmatched junction nucleotides: 5. Germline CDR1 and CDR2: LNHDA and SQIVND (reference sequence). The CDR3 protein is CASSIQGGNQPQHF. The CDR3 coding sequence is TGTGCCAGTAGCATACAGGGGGGGAATCAGCCCCAGCATTTT.

This clonotype was observed at least ten times. The chain links TRBV11-2 to TRBJ1-1; D is perhaps TRBD1 (5 bases). V lost 0 bases, J lost 3 bases, and 8 bases lay in between. The CDR3 contains 14 residues. Germline V gene sequence: CDR1 SGHAT, CDR2 FQNNGV. CDR3 region: CASSLDPGYTEAFF. The DNA for the CDR3 is TGTGCCAGCAGCTTAGATCCAGGGTACACTGAAGCTTTCTTT. Full variable domain (missing parts from reference TRBV11-2 and TRBJ1-1): EAGVAQSPRYKIIEKRQSVAFWCNPISGHATLYWYQQILGQGPKLLIQFQNNGVVDDSQLPKDRFSAERLKGVDSTLKIQPAKLEDSAVYLCASSLDPGYTEAFFGQGTRLTVV.

This rearrangement joins TRBV5-1 to TRBJ1-1, with 7 bases lining up with TRBD1. From germline, CDR1 is SGHRS and CDR2 YFSETQ. The J segment lost 5 bases and the V segment lost 2 bases, leaving 3 bases of the junction unmatched. This CDR3 contains 13 residues. The CDR3 sequence: CASSFNRGTEAFF. The CDR3 DNA reads as TGCGCCAGCAGCTTTAACAGGGGAACTGAAGCTTTCTTT.

This clonotype showed up many times. This chain links TRBV6-5 with TRBJ1-6, with a tentative D call TRBD1 (5 bases). This CDR3 has 15 residues. Germline CDR1 is MNHEY and CDR2 is SVGAGI. Trimming removed 6 bases from V and 7 bases from J, with 16 bases in between. As DNA, the CDR3 is TGTGCCAGCAGAGACAGATACCGTTCGAATTCACCCCTCCACTTT. Its translation: CASRDRYRSNSPLHF.

This clonotype was counted at least ten times. This chain connects TRBV3-1 to TRBJ2-5, with 10 nucleotides matching TRBD2. Unmatched junction bases numbered 5, after V lost 0 bases and J lost 4 bases. The CDR3 totals 16 residues. CDR1 and CDR2 from the germline V gene are LGHDT and YNNKEL (reference sequence). The DNA for the CDR3 is TGTGCCAGCAGCCAAGATCGGCTAGCGGGGGTAGAGACCCAGTACTTC. As protein: CASSQDRLAGVETQYF.

The sample holds many counts of this clonotype. The J gene is TRBJ1-2, the V gene TRBV12-3 or TRBV12-4; D call uncertain. The CDR3 has 16 residues. The V gene lost 5 bases and the J gene lost 2 bases, with 18 bases spanning the gap. The CDR3 sequence: CASSPAGSERNYGYTF. The CDR3 coding sequence is TGTGCCAGCAGTCCCGCCGGGAGTGAGCGGAACTATGGCTACACCTTC.